The 24 T cell receptor beta chains reported below all come from one sample, sequenced in a study of T cell responses to AZD1222 COVID-19 vaccine. Only in-frame clones appear in the TCRdb table, and some are missing; sequencing was by immunoSEQ multiplex PCR. The sample has 100,000 to 150,000 clones; just over 85% are singletons. The specimen was peripheral blood, collected on day 0 of AZD1222 vaccination. The receptors shown here come from an adult in good health.

The chain uses TRBV28 and TRBJ2-5; TRBD2 matches at 9 bases. The CDR3 runs 14 residues. CDR1 is MDHEN, CDR2 SYDVKM, per germline. V lost 8 bases and J lost 0; bases outside the gene matches: 4. The chain's CDR3 is CASQSGGYQETQYF. The CDR3, as DNA: TGTGCCAGCCAGAGCGGGGGGTACCAAGAGACCCAGTACTTC. The full variable domain, rest sourced from reference TRBV28 and TRBJ2-5, is DVKVTQSSRYLVKRTGEKVFLECVQDMDHENMFWYRQDPGLGLRLIYFSYDVKMKEKGDIPEGYSVSREKKERFSLILESASTNQTSMYLCASQSGGYQETQYFGPGTRLLVL.

The V and J genes are TRBV6-6 and TRBJ1-5; 7 nucleotides match TRBD1. The germline V gene has CDR1 MNHNY and CDR2 SVGAGI (reference sequence). V shed 6 bases, J shed 1 base, and the junction held 9 bases outside the gene matches. This CDR3 spans 16 amino acids. CDR3 residues: CASRDRQGGSNQPQHF. CDR3 DNA: TGTGCCAGCAGGGACCGACAGGGCGGGAGCAATCAGCCCCAGCATTTT.

The chain links TRBV11-2 to TRBJ2-1; no definite D call. V was pared by 0 bases and J by 4 bases, with 10 bases between. The CDR3 covers 15 residues. In germline, CDR1 is SGHAT, CDR2 FQNNGV. The CDR3 DNA sequence: TGTGCCAGCAGCTTAGATCTGACACGATACAATGAGCAGTTCTTC. It translates to CASSLDLTRYNEQFF.

The gene calls are TRBV5-1 and TRBJ1-3, with a possible D match to TRBD1 (6 bases). Germline loops: CDR1 SGHRS, CDR2 YFSETQ. V was cut by 4 bases and J by 2 bases, with 13 bases left in between. The CDR3 is 15 amino acids. CDR3 DNA: TGCGCCAGCAGCCGCCGACAGGCGACTGGAAACACCATATATTTT. This translates into CASSRRQATGNTIYF.

The chain is built from TRBV13 and TRBJ1-5; weak D call: TRBD1 (6 bases). This CDR3 spans 17 amino acids. The V end was cut by 4 bases, the J end by 0 bases, with 16 bases between. Germline V CDR1 and CDR2: PRHDT, FYEKMQ (reference sequence). For the CDR3, the DNA is TGTGCCAGCAGCTCCCAGGGGCGCCGGTATAGCAATCAGCCCCAGCATTTT. This gives the protein CASSSQGRRYSNQPQHF.

This chain links TRBV6-5 with TRBJ2-1, with a weak D call TRBD2 (7 bases). This CDR3 comprises 15 residues. Germline CDR1 is MNHEY and CDR2 is SVGAGI. Trimming pared 7 bases from V and 7 bases from J, leaving 20 bases between. The CDR3 spells CASTPRGGGANEQFF. CDR3 in DNA: TGTGCCAGCACCCCGCGAGGGGGGGGAGCGAATGAGCAGTTCTTC.

The rearrangement uses TRBV28 and TRBJ2-7; D might be TRBD1 (5 bases). The V end lost 2 bases, the J end lost 4 bases, and 12 bases lay between the germline ends. Germline V gene lookup returns CDR1 MDHEN and CDR2 SYDVKM. CDR3 length equals 14 residues. This CDR3 is CASSLARAGYEQYF. CDR3 bases: TGTGCCAGCAGTTTAGCCAGGGCCGGGTACGAGCAGTACTTC.

The chain recombines TRBV14 with TRBJ2-7, with D possibly TRBD1 on 6 matching bases. This CDR3 spans 14 amino acids. The V and J ends lost 1 base and 4 bases respectively, with 11 bases between them. Germline CDR1 SGHDN, CDR2 FVKESK. Written as DNA, the CDR3 is TGTGCCAGCAGCCAAGGGACAGCGAGATACGAGCAGTACTTC. It yields the protein CASSQGTARYEQYF.

The chain carries TRBV4-2 and TRBJ1-1; a possible D gene is TRBD1 (5 bases). The V gene's germline CDR1 is LGHNA and CDR2 YNFKEQ. V dropped 0 bases and J dropped 0 bases, with 11 bases sitting between them. The CDR3 is 16 amino acids. As DNA, the CDR3 is TGTGCCAGCAGCCAAGATGGAACAGGCATGAACACTGAAGCTTTCTTT. Translated: CASSQDGTGMNTEAFF.

This clone was seen only a few times. The V call is TRBV12-3 or TRBV12-4, the J call TRBJ1-2; 9 positions agree with TRBD1. V gave up 5 bases and J gave up 4 bases; unmatched junction bases: 2. The CDR3 contains 13 residues. CDR3 protein: CASSGTGIYGYTF. CDR3 nucleotide sequence: TGTGCCAGCAGTGGGACAGGGATCTATGGCTACACCTTC.

This clone turned up a few times. CDR3 protein: CASSLLRSNQPQHF. The CDR3 DNA is TGTGCCAGCAGCTTACTCAGGAGCAATCAGCCCCAGCATTTT. The rearrangement links TRBV7-3 to TRBJ1-5; D ambiguous. Germline CDR1 SGHTA, CDR2 FQGTGA. The V gene lost 2 bases and the J gene lost 1 base, with 6 bases spanning the gap. The CDR3 is 14 residues long.

The V gene is TRBV6-5, the J gene TRBJ1-1; D is undetermined. Germline loops: CDR1 MNHEY, CDR2 SVGAGI. The ends were cut back, 6 bases at V and 0 bases at J, with 11 bases in the middle. There are 14 residues in the CDR3. CDR3 DNA: TGTGCCAGCAGCCAACGGCGGATGAACACTGAAGCTTTCTTT. Its protein product is CASSQRRMNTEAFF.

This chain joins TRBV4-3 and TRBJ1-4; 7 positions agree with TRBD1. The CDR3 loop spans 15 amino acids. Germline-derived CDR1 and CDR2 are LGHNA and YSLEER. V gave up 0 bases and J gave up 8 bases; unmatched junction bases: 6. CDR3 sequence: CASSQDLRGREKLFF. DNA for the CDR3: TGCGCCAGCAGCCAAGATCTCAGGGGGAGGGAAAAACTGTTTTTT.

The chain joins TRBV3-1 (or the pseudogene TRBV3-2) to TRBJ1-2, with D unclear. CDR3 length equals 14 residues. The germline CDR1 and CDR2 sequences are LGHDT and YNNKEL (reference sequence). Trimming cost V 2 bases and J 2 bases, with 9 bases left between them. CDR3 sequence reads: CASSQTNTNYGYTF. CDR3 nucleotides: TGTGCCAGCAGCCAAACGAACACCAACTATGGCTACACCTTC.

The gene calls are TRBV19 and TRBJ2-2; 8 nucleotides align to TRBD1. CDR1 and CDR2 (germline): LNHDA, SQIVND (reference sequence). The length of the CDR3 is 14 residues. Trimming cost V 4 bases and J 5 bases; bases outside gene matches: 3. The CDR3 loop is CASSTRTGTGELFF. In DNA form, the CDR3 reads TGTGCCAGTAGTACCAGGACAGGGACCGGGGAGCTGTTTTTT.

The chain uses TRBV11-2 and TRBJ2-7; 9 nucleotides match TRBD2. The CDR3 contains 15 residues. Looked up from germline, CDR1 is SGHAT and CDR2 is FQNNGV. The V and J ends lost 2 bases and 6 bases, in that order; junction bases with no gene match: 8. The CDR3 loop is CASSLLSAGGPEQYF. CDR3 in DNA: TGTGCCAGCAGCTTACTATCAGCGGGAGGTCCCGAGCAGTACTTC.

The V gene is TRBV6-4, the J gene TRBJ1-1; TRBD1 might be the D (6 bases). The CDR3 is 13 amino acids. Germline assignment: CDR1 MRHNA and CDR2 SNTAGT. Trimming cost V 4 bases and J 7 bases, with 13 bases left between them. The CDR3 coding sequence is TGTGCCAGCAGTGGGGCGGCGGACAGTGAAGCTTTCTTT. This translates into CASSGAADSEAFF.

The rearrangement uses TRBV19 and TRBJ2-5, with TRBD1 matching over 7 bases. The ends lost 4 bases at V and 5 bases at J; junction bases unmatched: 10. CDR1 is LNHDA, CDR2 SQIVND, per germline (reference sequence). This CDR3 has 15 residues. The CDR3: CASSSERGRRETQYF. The CDR3, as DNA: TGTGCCAGTAGTAGTGAAAGGGGGCGCAGGGAGACCCAGTACTTC. Based on the CDR3 plus reference TRBV19 and TRBJ2-5, the full variable domain is DGGITQSPKYLFRKEGQNVTLSCEQNLNHDAMYWYRQDPGQGLRLIYYSQIVNDFQKGDIAEGYSVSREKKESFPLTVTSAQKNPTAFYLCASSSERGRRETQYFGPGTRLLVL.

The chain has TRBV6-6 and TRBJ2-7, with D perhaps matching TRBD2 (6 bases). CDR1 and CDR2 from the germline V gene are MNHNY and SVGAGI (reference sequence). V lost 5 bases, J lost 3 bases, and 8 bases lay in between. The CDR3 consists of 12 residues. CDR3 bases: TGTGCCAGCAGTGGGGAGGTCTACGAGCAGTACTTC. It specifies CASSGEVYEQYF.

This clone has a single count. One end of the junction does not line up with germline, which may come from a read error. V gene TRBV7-7 combines with J gene TRBJ2-2; 8 nucleotides match TRBD2. Per germline, CDR1 SSHAT and CDR2 FNYEAQ (reference sequence). The CDR3 is 15 residues long. CDR3 sequence (DNA): TGTGCTAGCAGCTTAAGCGGGGGGAACACCGGGGAGCTGTTTTTT. Translating gives CASSLSGGNTGELFF.

J is TRBJ2-5 and V is TRBV6-2 or TRBV6-3; D may match TRBD1 or TRBD2 (6 bases each). The CDR3 runs 15 residues. Germline CDR1 reads MNHEY; CDR2 reads SVGEGT. The ends were cut back, 2 bases at V and 4 bases at J, with 14 bases in the middle. DNA of the CDR3: TGTGCCAGCAGTTACGGAGGGGGGCGTGCAGAGACCCAGTACTTC. Translating gives CASSYGGGRAETQYF.

This chain links TRBV5-4 with TRBJ2-7; the D gene is possibly TRBD1 (5 bases). Germline lookup yields CDR1 SGHNT and CDR2 YYREEE (reference sequence). Trimming stripped 0 bases from V and 7 bases from J, with 8 bases between. The CDR3 contains 12 residues. Here the CDR3 DNA reads TGTGCCAGCAGCTTGGTGGCAGGGGAGCAGTACTTC. This codes for CASSLVAGEQYF.

The chain recombines TRBV5-4 with TRBJ2-2, with D perhaps TRBD2 (5 bases). Trimming pared 2 bases from V and 5 bases from J, leaving 19 bases between. CDR3 length: 17 amino acids. The V gene's germline CDR1 is SGHNT and CDR2 YYREEE (reference sequence). The CDR3 sequence is CASSFDGSGRWTGELFF. CDR3 bases: TGTGCCAGCAGCTTTGATGGTAGTGGGAGATGGACCGGGGAGCTGTTTTTT.

This clone was recorded only once. The V and J genes are TRBV18 and TRBJ2-5; D may match TRBD1 or TRBD2 (5 bases each). Germline V gene data show CDR1 as KGHSH and CDR2 as LQKENI. The CDR3 consists of 13 residues. V gave up 2 bases and J gave up 4 bases, with 8 bases separating them. The CDR3 region has the DNA TGTGCCAGCTCACCAGGGACGAGAGAGACCCAGTACTTC. Amino acid sequence: CASSPGTRETQYF.